This T cell receptor (delta chain) originates from a study of gamma-delta chains in newborns, infants, children (dated by TCRdb to about 2019). Regarding the complete study: According to the title of the study, polyclonal expansion of innate gammadelta T cells immediately after birth is driven by microbial exposure. Right after human newborns were born, the researchers looked at the way microbial exposure shaped their populations of innate gammadelta T cells.

From a lookup of the germline V gene (reference sequence), CDR1 and CDR2 are TVYSNPD and GDNSRS. The CDR3 numbers 22 residues from cysteine through phenylalanine. The read is trimmed to its CDR3 DNA, 66 bases read in frame from base 1. V trim: 1 base; J trim: 0 bases; unmatched bases: 26. About this clone: No antigen is known for it. Within one base of it there is no much larger clone, and no base qualities were kept.

Data came from an Illumina MiSeq. TCRdb recomputed clones from the public reads with CATT; identical DNA rows were then combined. Recorded for this sample are 3,500 to 4,500 delta-chain clones; about 40% of them occurred a single time. The ten largest account for roughly an eighth of the sample. The sequence derives from a child who received the measles vaccine. The rearrangement joined TRDV3 to TRDJ1; 10 nucleotides in the junction match TRDD3. The sample comprised blood. The CDR3 protein: CAFKVSNHGGYKEEPYTDKLIF. The bases read TGTGCCTTTAAAGTTTCTAACCATGGGGGATACAAAGAAGAGCCTTACACCGATAAACTCATCTTT.